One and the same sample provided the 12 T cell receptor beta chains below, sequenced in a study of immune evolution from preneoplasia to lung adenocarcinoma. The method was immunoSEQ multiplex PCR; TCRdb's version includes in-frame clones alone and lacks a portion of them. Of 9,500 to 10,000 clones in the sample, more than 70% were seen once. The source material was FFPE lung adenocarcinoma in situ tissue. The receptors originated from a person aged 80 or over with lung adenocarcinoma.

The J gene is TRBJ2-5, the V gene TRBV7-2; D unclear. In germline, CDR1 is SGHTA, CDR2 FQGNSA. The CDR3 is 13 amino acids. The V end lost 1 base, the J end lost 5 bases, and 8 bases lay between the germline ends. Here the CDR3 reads CASSLVVRETQYF. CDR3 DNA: TGTGCCAGCAGCTTAGTAGTTAGGGAGACCCAGTACTTC.

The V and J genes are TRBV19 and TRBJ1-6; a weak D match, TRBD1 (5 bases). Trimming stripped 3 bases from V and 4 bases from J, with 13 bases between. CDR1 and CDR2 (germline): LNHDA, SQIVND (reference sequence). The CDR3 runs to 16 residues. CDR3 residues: CASSIGPGLYNSPLHF. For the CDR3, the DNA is TGTGCCAGTAGTATTGGACCGGGACTGTATAATTCACCCCTCCACTTT.

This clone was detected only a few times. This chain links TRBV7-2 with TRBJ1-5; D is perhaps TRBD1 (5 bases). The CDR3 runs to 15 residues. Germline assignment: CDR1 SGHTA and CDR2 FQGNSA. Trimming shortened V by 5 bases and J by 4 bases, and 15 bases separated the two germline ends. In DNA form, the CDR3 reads TGTGCCAGCAGCCAATCATCCAGGGCTAATCAGCCCCAGCATTTT. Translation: CASSQSSRANQPQHF.

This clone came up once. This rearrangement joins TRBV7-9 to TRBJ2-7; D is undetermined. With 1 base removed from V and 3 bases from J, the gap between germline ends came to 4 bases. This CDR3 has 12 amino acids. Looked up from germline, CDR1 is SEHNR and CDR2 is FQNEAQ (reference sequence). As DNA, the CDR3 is TGTGCCAGCAGCTTAGAAAACTACGAGCAGTACTTC. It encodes CASSLENYEQYF.

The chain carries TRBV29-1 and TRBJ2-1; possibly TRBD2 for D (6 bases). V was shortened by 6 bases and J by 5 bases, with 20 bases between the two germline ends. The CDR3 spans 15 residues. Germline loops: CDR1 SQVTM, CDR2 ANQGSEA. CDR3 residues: CSVANPGRQNNEQFF. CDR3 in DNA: TGCAGCGTCGCAAACCCTGGGAGGCAGAACAATGAGCAGTTCTTC.

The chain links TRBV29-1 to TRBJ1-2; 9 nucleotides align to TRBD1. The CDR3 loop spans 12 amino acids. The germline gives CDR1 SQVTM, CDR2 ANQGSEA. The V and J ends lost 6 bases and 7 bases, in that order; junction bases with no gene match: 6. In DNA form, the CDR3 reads TGCAGCGTGGGGGGGACAGGGTCTGGCTACACCTTC. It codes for CSVGGTGSGYTF.

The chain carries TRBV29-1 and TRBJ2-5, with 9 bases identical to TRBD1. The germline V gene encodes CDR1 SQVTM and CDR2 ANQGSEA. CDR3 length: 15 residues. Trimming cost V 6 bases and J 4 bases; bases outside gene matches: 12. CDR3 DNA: TGCAGCGTGGAGAGACAGGGGGTTGGGGGAGAGACCCAGTACTTC. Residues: CSVERQGVGGETQYF.

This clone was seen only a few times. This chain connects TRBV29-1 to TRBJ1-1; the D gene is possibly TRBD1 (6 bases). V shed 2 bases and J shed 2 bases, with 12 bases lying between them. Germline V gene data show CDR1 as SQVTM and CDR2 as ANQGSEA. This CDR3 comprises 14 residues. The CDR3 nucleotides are TGCAGCGTTGAACGGGGGGCCGGAAACACTGAAGCTTTCTTT. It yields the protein CSVERGAGNTEAFF. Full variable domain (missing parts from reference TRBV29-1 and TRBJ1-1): SAVISQKPSRDICQRGTSLTIQCQVDSQVTMMFWYRQQPGQSLTLIATANQGSEATYESGFVIDKFPISRPNLTFSTLTVSNMSPEDSSIYLCSVERGAGNTEAFFGQGTRLTVV.

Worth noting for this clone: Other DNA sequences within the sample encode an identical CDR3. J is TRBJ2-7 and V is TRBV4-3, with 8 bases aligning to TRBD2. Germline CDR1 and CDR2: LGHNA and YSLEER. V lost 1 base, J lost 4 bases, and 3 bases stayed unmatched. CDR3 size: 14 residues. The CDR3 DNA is TGCGCCAGCAGCCAAGCGGGGGGGCTTTACGAGCAGTACTTC. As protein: CASSQAGGLYEQYF.

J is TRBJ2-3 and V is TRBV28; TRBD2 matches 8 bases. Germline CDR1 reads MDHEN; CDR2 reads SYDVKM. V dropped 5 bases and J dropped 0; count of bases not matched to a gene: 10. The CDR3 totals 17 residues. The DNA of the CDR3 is TGTGCCAGCAGTGTGGCGGGGGGATCCTCTAGCACAGATACGCAGTATTTT. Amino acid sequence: CASSVAGGSSSTDTQYF.

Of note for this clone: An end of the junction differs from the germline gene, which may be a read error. DNA of the CDR3: TGTGCTAGCAGCTTAGTTGATACTAGCGGGGGAGAGACCCAGTACTTC. Translating it yields CASSLVDTSGGETQYF. The J gene is TRBJ2-5, the V gene TRBV7-7; TRBD2 matches 11 bases. Germline values: CDR1 SSHAT, CDR2 FNYEAQ (reference sequence). The CDR3 spans 16 residues.

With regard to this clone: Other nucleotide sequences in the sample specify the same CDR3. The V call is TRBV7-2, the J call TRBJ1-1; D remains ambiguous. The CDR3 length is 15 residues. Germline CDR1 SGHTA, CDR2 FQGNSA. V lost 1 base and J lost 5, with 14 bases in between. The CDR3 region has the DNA TGTGCCAGCAGCTTAGTGGGGAATGTAAATACTGAAGCTTTCTTT. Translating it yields CASSLVGNVNTEAFF.